These 31 T cell receptor beta chains came from one sample sequenced in a study of blood T cell repertoires in COVID-19. Measured with immunoSEQ multiplex PCR; TCRdb has only the in-frame clones, and not every one. The table shows 250,000 to 300,000 clones, with over 75% occurring only once. Sequencing input: peripheral blood. All receptors come from a woman aged 30 to 39 with acute or convalescent COVID-19.

The V and J genes are TRBV5-1 and TRBJ2-7; the D gene is possibly TRBD2 (6 bases). Trimming left V 7 bases short and J 1 base short, with 12 bases between. Germline V gene data show CDR1 as SGHRS and CDR2 as YFSETQ. This CDR3 contains 13 residues. The CDR3 spells CASRDSLSYEQYF. The CDR3 DNA follows: TGCGCCAGCCGGGACTCCCTGTCCTACGAGCAGTACTTC.

This chain links TRBV11-3 with TRBJ2-7, with TRBD2 matching over 8 bases. Germline CDR1 reads SGHNT; CDR2 reads YENEEA. The CDR3 is made up of 13 amino acids. V shed 6 bases, J shed 6 bases, and the junction held 7 bases outside the gene matches. CDR3 nucleotides: TGTGCCAGCAGACGGGGACTAGGTGGCGAGCAGTACTTC. This sequence encodes CASRRGLGGEQYF.

The CDR3 nucleotides read TGTGCCAGCAGCCCGAGCGGAGTTGAGACCCAGTACTTC. It yields the protein CASSPSGVETQYF. The rearrangement uses TRBV11-2 and TRBJ2-5; D might be TRBD2 (5 bases). Germline V gene lookup returns CDR1 SGHAT and CDR2 FQNNGV. The V end lost 5 bases, the J end lost 5 bases, and 12 bases lay between the germline ends. The CDR3 covers 13 residues.

The rearrangement uses TRBV7-9 and TRBJ2-7; TRBD2 might be the D (6 bases). V lost 5 bases, J lost 6 bases, and 20 bases lay in between. This CDR3 is built from 15 residues. Germline CDR1 SEHNR, CDR2 FQNEAQ (reference sequence). The DNA of the CDR3 is TGTGCCAGCAGCATCCGGGAGTCACCTTCTCTCGAGCAGTACTTC. Its translation is CASSIRESPSLEQYF.

The chain links TRBV27 to TRBJ2-3, with D possibly TRBD1 on 5 matching bases. The CDR3 is 16 amino acids. The V and J ends lost 5 bases and 1 base respectively, with 16 bases between them. Germline V gene sequence: CDR1 MNHEY, CDR2 SMNVEV (reference sequence). For the CDR3, the DNA is TGTGCCAGCAGTCCGTACAGGCGTCGGGGCACAGATACGCAGTATTTT. As protein: CASSPYRRRGTDTQYF.

V and J are TRBV6-5 and TRBJ2-7; 9 bases match TRBD2. Germline CDR1 is MNHEY and CDR2 is SVGAGI. V lost 10 bases and J lost 2; bases outside the gene matches: 9. The CDR3 is made up of 14 amino acids. CDR3 bases: TGTGCCACCCGACTAGCGGAGACGCCCTACGAGCAGTACTTC. Encoded protein: CATRLAETPYEQYF.

The V call is TRBV30, the J call TRBJ1-1; 12 nucleotides line up with TRBD1. Germline trimming cut 3 bases from V and 7 bases from J; bases unmatched to any gene: 6. Looked up from germline, CDR1 is GTSNPN and CDR2 is SVGIG (reference sequence). CDR3 length: 14 residues. The CDR3: CAWRSGQGAVEAFF. The CDR3 nucleotides are TGTGCCTGGAGATCGGGACAGGGGGCCGTTGAAGCTTTCTTT.

This chain links TRBV24-1 with TRBJ2-3, with D maybe TRBD1 (7 bases). CDR3 length: 16 amino acids. V was clipped by 5 bases and J by 0 bases, with 14 bases between them. Per the germline V gene, CDR1 is KGHDR and CDR2 is SFDVKD. The CDR3 protein is CATSAPGGTSTDTQYF. The CDR3 DNA sequence: TGTGCCACCAGTGCGCCAGGGGGGACGAGCACAGATACGCAGTATTTT.

This chain connects TRBV6-5 to TRBJ2-7; the match to TRBD2 covers 7 bases. The CDR3 is 15 amino acids. Germline lookup yields CDR1 MNHEY and CDR2 SVGAGI. Trimming cost V 7 bases and J 7 bases; bases outside gene matches: 16. DNA for the CDR3: TGTGCCAGCACGGGGTTAAAGGGAGGGCTTGCTGAGCAGTACTTC. It encodes CASTGLKGGLAEQYF.

The rearrangement links TRBV7-9 to TRBJ2-5; 8 bases align to TRBD1. The CDR3 length is 18 residues. Germline CDR1 is SEHNR and CDR2 is FQNEAQ (reference sequence). Trimming at V came to 4 bases and at J to 4 bases, leaving 17 bases not matched to a gene. This CDR3 is CASSSPSTGGVFGETQYF. CDR3 in DNA: TGTGCCAGCAGCTCCCCTTCTACAGGGGGAGTGTTTGGAGAGACCCAGTACTTC.

The chain employs TRBV7-9 and TRBJ1-6; 10 positions agree with TRBD1. Germline V gives CDR1 SEHNR, CDR2 FQNEAQ (reference sequence). There are 15 residues in the CDR3. V lost 4 bases, J lost 5 bases, and 2 bases stayed unmatched. The CDR3 DNA sequence: TGTGCCAGCAGCTCTGGGACAGGGGATAATTCACCCCTCCACTTT. This encodes CASSSGTGDNSPLHF.

The CDR3 nucleotides are TGTGCCAGCAGGCCCCCGAGCGGGAGGGGGGGTCGGGATACGCAGTATTTT. Amino acid sequence: CASRPPSGRGGRDTQYF. This sequence joins TRBV27 and TRBJ2-3; 10 bases are a match to TRBD2. CDR1 and CDR2 from the germline V gene are MNHEY and SMNVEV (reference sequence). Trimming cost V 6 bases and J 6 bases; bases outside gene matches: 15. The CDR3 consists of 17 residues.

This clone has more than one count but fewer than ten. The chain combines TRBV7-2 with TRBJ2-2; 9 bases are a match to TRBD1. The germline CDR1 and CDR2 sequences are SGHTA and FQGNSA. With V trimmed by 4 bases and J by 12 bases, 3 bases remained unmatched. The CDR3 covers 12 residues. In DNA, the CDR3 is TGTGCCAGCAGCTCCACAGGGGGCAAGCTGTTTTTT. The encoded protein is CASSSTGGKLFF.

The chain combines TRBV5-6 with TRBJ2-3, with 12 bases matching TRBD2. CDR3 size: 19 residues. V shed 4 bases and J 2 bases; nucleotides not matched to a gene: 14. CDR1 and CDR2 (germline): SGHDT, YYEEEE. The CDR3, as DNA: TGTGCCAGCAGCACGCTACTAGCGGGAGGCACACTAGCCACAGATACGCAGTATTTT. This sequence encodes CASSTLLAGGTLATDTQYF.

This chain uses TRBV9 with TRBJ2-3; 10 bases are shared with TRBD2. Germline V gene lookup returns CDR1 SGDLS and CDR2 YYNGEE. The CDR3 sequence is 16 residues long. V lost 3 bases to trimming and J lost 2 bases; unmatched junction nucleotides: 6. The CDR3, as DNA: TGTGCCAGCAGCGCAAGCGGGAGGGCTTACACAGATACGCAGTATTTT. This translates into CASSASGRAYTDTQYF.

The chain couples TRBV14 to TRBJ1-6, with 7 bases aligning to TRBD1. The germline V gene has CDR1 SGHDN and CDR2 FVKESK. The J segment lost 10 bases and the V segment lost 2 bases, leaving 5 bases of the junction unmatched. CDR3 length: 14 amino acids. CDR3 in amino acids: CASSQYRGNSPLHF. CDR3 coding DNA: TGTGCCAGCAGCCAATACAGGGGAAACTCACCCCTCCACTTT.

The J gene is TRBJ1-5, the V gene TRBV5-8; weak D call: TRBD1 (6 bases). There are 15 residues in the CDR3. CDR1 and CDR2 (germline): SGHTS, YDEGEE. Trimming cost V 2 bases and J 6 bases, with 15 bases left between them. The CDR3 coding sequence is TGTGCCAGCAGCTTCCGGGGGGGGCTGGGTCAGCCCCAGCATTTT. It yields the protein CASSFRGGLGQPQHF. Variable domain in full (rest from reference TRBV5-8 and TRBJ1-5): EAGVTQSPTHLIKTRGQQATLRCSPISGHTSVYWYQQALGLGLQFLLWYDEGEERNRGNFPPRFSGRQFPNYSSELNVNALELEDSALYLCASSFRGGLGQPQHFGDGTRLSIL.

The chain carries TRBV30 and TRBJ2-3, with a weak D call TRBD2 (5 bases). CDR3 length equals 15 residues. Germline CDR1 reads GTSNPN; CDR2 reads SVGIG (reference sequence). V was trimmed by 0 bases and J by 6 bases, leaving 16 bases between them. The CDR3: CAWSVGAGMSDTQYF. The CDR3 DNA sequence: TGTGCCTGGAGTGTGGGCGCGGGTATGTCTGATACGCAGTATTTT.

The chain recombines TRBV6-5 with TRBJ1-5; TRBD1 agrees at 9 bases. The V gene's germline CDR1 is MNHEY and CDR2 SVGAGI. This CDR3 region has 15 residues. With V trimmed by 6 bases and J by 7 bases, 10 bases remained unmatched. The CDR3 protein is CASRQNGQGKQPQHF. The CDR3 DNA reads TGTGCCAGCAGGCAAAATGGACAGGGGAAACAGCCCCAGCATTTT.

V gene TRBV10-3 combines with J gene TRBJ1-6; 7 nucleotides align to TRBD1. CDR1 and CDR2 from the germline V gene are ENHRY and SYGVKD. With 3 bases clipped from V and 10 bases from J, the junction kept 9 bases outside the gene matches. This CDR3 contains 15 residues. The CDR3 is CAISDRGGRQSPLHF. The CDR3 region has the DNA TGTGCCATCAGTGATCGAGGGGGCCGTCAGTCACCCCTCCACTTT.

V usage is TRBV24-1 and J usage is TRBJ2-3, with TRBD2 matching 7 bases. CDR1 KGHDR and CDR2 SFDVKD come from the germline V gene. Losses at the gene ends were 9 bases for V and 3 bases for J; bases not matched to a gene: 8. This CDR3 has 14 amino acids. The CDR3 sequence is CATEGGERTDTQYF. CDR3 sequence (DNA): TGTGCCACCGAGGGAGGGGAGCGTACAGATACGCAGTATTTT.

The V and J genes are TRBV6-2 or TRBV6-3 and TRBJ1-5; 10 nucleotides agree with TRBD1. The CDR3 length is 14 residues. With 2 bases clipped from V and 7 bases from J, the junction kept 2 bases outside the gene matches. Germline V gives CDR1 MNHEY, CDR2 SVGEGT. DNA for the CDR3: TGTGCCAGCAGTTACGGACAGGGGGGACAGCCCCAGCATTTT. As protein: CASSYGQGGQPQHF.

The chain recombines TRBV19 with TRBJ2-3; D remains unclear. The germline gives CDR1 LNHDA, CDR2 SQIVND (reference sequence). Trimming left V 1 base short and J 0 bases short, with 8 bases between. This CDR3 has 15 residues. The CDR3 coding sequence is TGTGCCAGTAGTATAGGCGTTCCTAGCACAGATACGCAGTATTTT. Protein sequence: CASSIGVPSTDTQYF.

V usage is TRBV7-9 and J usage is TRBJ2-6; 7 bases are a match to TRBD1. Trimming removed 3 bases from V and 4 bases from J; junction bases left unmatched: 3. The CDR3 loop spans 15 amino acids. Germline assignment: CDR1 SEHNR and CDR2 FQNEAQ (reference sequence). CDR3 DNA sequence: TGTGCCAGCAGCTTGACAGGGAGAGGGGCCAACGTCCTGACTTTC. This encodes CASSLTGRGANVLTF.

J is TRBJ1-5 and V is TRBV7-2; 7 bases align to TRBD1. J lost 2 bases, V lost 5 bases, and 12 bases had no gene match. CDR3 size: 17 residues. From germline, CDR1 is SGHTA and CDR2 FQGNSA. The CDR3 DNA follows: TGTGCCAGCAGCCCCCAGGATACAGGGGTGGGCAATCAGCCCCAGCATTTT. Amino acid sequence: CASSPQDTGVGNQPQHF.

This chain connects TRBV6-5 to TRBJ2-7; TRBD2 matches 8 bases. Looked up from germline, CDR1 is MNHEY and CDR2 is SVGAGI. The CDR3 has 12 residues. J lost 2 bases, V lost 10 bases, and 4 bases had no gene match. The DNA of the CDR3 is TGTGCCACCTCGGGACTAGCCTACGAGCAGTACTTC. Encoded protein: CATSGLAYEQYF.

The gene calls are TRBV7-9 and TRBJ1-6; tentatively, D is TRBD1 (5 bases). CDR3 length: 14 amino acids. Trimming pared 0 bases from V and 8 bases from J, leaving 8 bases between. Germline V lookup: CDR1 SEHNR, CDR2 FQNEAQ (reference sequence). This CDR3 is CASSLAGGDSPLHF. As DNA, the CDR3 is TGTGCCAGCAGCTTAGCGGGGGGGGATTCACCCCTCCACTTT.

The chain employs TRBV27 and TRBJ1-5, with a weak D call TRBD1 (5 bases). The CDR3 covers 14 residues. From germline, CDR1 is MNHEY and CDR2 SMNVEV (reference sequence). Between the trimmed V and J ends, which lost 6 bases and 7 bases, there was a span of 16 bases. CDR3 sequence: CASSRGEGRQPQHF. CDR3 coding DNA: TGTGCCAGCAGCCGAGGGGAGGGTCGGCAGCCCCAGCATTTT.

This clone was detected only once. Other DNA variants within this sample encode the same CDR3. The V call is TRBV19, the J call TRBJ2-3; D remains unclear. The CDR3 is made up of 15 amino acids. Trimming removed 1 base at V and 0 bases at J, with 8 bases between. Per germline, CDR1 LNHDA and CDR2 SQIVND (reference sequence). The CDR3 DNA is TGTGCCAGTAGTATAGGAGGCGGAAGCACAGATACGCAGTATTTT. Its protein is CASSIGGGSTDTQYF.

This sequence joins TRBV30 and TRBJ2-7; D unresolved. Per the germline V gene, CDR1 is GTSNPN and CDR2 is SVGIG (reference sequence). The V end was cut by 0 bases, the J end by 5 bases, with 11 bases between. This CDR3 spans 13 amino acids. For the CDR3, the DNA is TGTGCCTGGAGTGTGGCTTTCTTGGACGAGCAGTACTTC. Translation: CAWSVAFLDEQYF.

The chain has TRBV19 and TRBJ1-2; possible D gene TRBD1, 6 bases. From germline, CDR1 is LNHDA and CDR2 SQIVND (reference sequence). Trimming cost V 3 bases and J 1 base, with 18 bases left between them. This CDR3 has 17 residues. The CDR3, as DNA: TGTGCCAGTAGTATCAGTACAGGGTTAAGCGATAACTATGGCTACACCTTC. This gives the protein CASSISTGLSDNYGYTF.